One sample yielded the 6 T cell receptor beta chains listed below, sequenced in a study of IL-17A CD8 T cells in psoriatic arthritis synovium. Psoriatic arthritis patients had synovial fluid drawn from joints that were actively inflamed. The data were produced by immunoSEQ multiplex PCR, yet TCRdb's version contains in-frame clones alone and is incomplete. The data contain about 2,000 clones, roughly two thirds of them singletons. The sample comprised memory CD8+ T cells from synovial fluid. Subset denoted: bulk memory CD8+ T cells (CD45RA-CD27+/- and CD45RA+CD27-). The receptor source for this set is a human donor with psoriatic arthritis.

V gene TRBV7-9 combines with J gene TRBJ1-5; possibly TRBD1 for D (6 bases). The CDR3 sequence is 15 residues long. Trimming removed 4 bases at V and 6 bases at J, with 16 bases between. Germline V lookup: CDR1 SEHNR, CDR2 FQNEAQ (reference sequence). As DNA, the CDR3 is TGTGCCAGCAGCTCCACGGGGGCAGGGAGTCAGCCCCAGCATTTT. This translates into CASSSTGAGSQPQHF.

Concerning this clone: The same CDR3 is also encoded by other DNA sequences in this sample. V and J are TRBV27 and TRBJ2-2, with a possible D match to TRBD1 (8 bases). V was pared by 4 bases and J by 7 bases, with 13 bases between. Germline CDR1 MNHEY, CDR2 SMNVEV (reference sequence). The CDR3 sequence is 14 residues long. The DNA of the CDR3 is TGTGCCAGCAGTTACAGGGGGGGAGGCGGGGAGCTGTTTTTT. This translates into CASSYRGGGGELFF.

This clone was seen more than once but under ten times. J is TRBJ1-1 and V is TRBV27, with 7 nucleotides matching TRBD1. The CDR3 contains 14 residues. V lost 6 bases, J lost 4 bases, and 8 bases stayed unmatched. CDR1 and CDR2 from the germline V gene are MNHEY and SMNVEV (reference sequence). The chain's CDR3 is CASSLGGPSTEAFF. CDR3 nucleotides: TGTGCCAGCAGCCTAGGGGGCCCCAGCACTGAAGCTTTCTTT.

The CDR3 DNA reads TGTGCCAGCAGTGAATGGGACGGAGCGCTGGATGAGCAGTACTTC. It specifies CASSEWDGALDEQYF. This chain uses TRBV25-1 with TRBJ2-7; perhaps D is TRBD1 or TRBD2 (5 bases each). Trimming removed 1 base from V and 7 bases from J, with 17 bases in between. The CDR3 has 15 residues. Germline lookup yields CDR1 MGHDK and CDR2 SYGVNS.

The chain carries TRBV6-5 and TRBJ2-5, with D unresolved. The CDR3 length is 15 residues. Germline loops: CDR1 MNHEY, CDR2 SVGAGI. V dropped 6 bases and J dropped 0 bases, with 14 bases sitting between them. DNA of the CDR3: TGTGCCAGCAGCCGTTCTGGAGCTTACCAAGAGACCCAGTACTTC. This gives the protein CASSRSGAYQETQYF.

The chain uses TRBV6-1 and TRBJ1-1; D is uncertain. Germline V gene data show CDR1 as MNHNS and CDR2 as SASEGT. V gave up 2 bases and J gave up 0 bases, with 10 bases separating them. This CDR3 comprises 15 residues. The CDR3 spells CASSEFGSLNTEAFF. The CDR3 nucleotides read TGTGCCAGCAGTGAATTTGGGTCTCTGAACACTGAAGCTTTCTTT.